This paragraph reports one T cell receptor (beta chain). What it binds is not known. The CDR3 runs to 14 residues. The V gene lost 3 bases and the J gene lost 1 base, with 9 bases spanning the gap. From germline, CDR1 is KGHSH and CDR2 LQKENI. This sample stems from a study of cytomegalovirus exposure and HLA in healthy donors. PCR used 60 Vbeta primers and 13 Jbeta primers. Method: immunoSEQ multiplex PCR; TCRdb's copy keeps in-frame clones and lacks some. The profile shows some 150,000 clones, 80% to 90% of them singletons. Broader study findings: A later analysis reportedly identified an Asian-associated ancestry cluster as carrying fewer N-insertions than the roughly 700-donor mean.

The TCR originated in a woman in her thirties in good health and CMV-seropositive. The chain combines TRBV18 with TRBJ1-1, with D perhaps matching TRBD1 (6 bases). Sequenced: PBMCs. In DNA, the CDR3 is TGTGCCAGCTCACCGGACAGACAGAACACTGAAGCTTTCTTT. Its protein product is CASSPDRQNTEAFF. Looking up the rest from reference TRBV18 and TRBJ1-1 gives the full variable domain: NAGVMQNPRHLVRRRGQEARLRCSPMKGHSHVYWYRQLPEEGLKFMVYLQKENIIDESGMPKERFSAEFPKEGPSILRIQQVVRGDSAAYFCASSPDRQNTEAFFGQGTRLTVV.